The T cell receptor beta chain under discussion was sequenced for a study of technical replicates of blood from several donors. By share, this clone counts as medium-sized. The repertoire was sequenced with immunoSEQ multiplex PCR; TCRdb's copy has only in-frame clones and lacks some. The repertoire consists of 53,000 or so clones, with about 82% occurring once and the leading ten covering 5.6%. This TCR derives from a human donor in good health. Some clones in this sample may be carry-over from other donors' samples. Sequences were obtained from PBMCs.

In nucleotides, the CDR3 is TGCGCCAGCAGCCAAGATGAAGGGACAGAAGAGACCCAGTACTTC. Its translation is CASSQDEGTEETQYF. The chain joins TRBV4-1 to TRBJ2-5; TRBD1 agrees at 7 bases. Unmatched junction bases numbered 4, after V lost 0 bases and J lost 3 bases. Germline V gives CDR1 MGHRA, CDR2 YSYEKL. The CDR3 runs to 15 residues.